The source of this T cell receptor (beta chain) is a study of cytomegalovirus exposure and HLA in healthy donors. The CDR3 totals 14 residues. The germline gives CDR1 MNHEY, CDR2 SMNVEV (reference sequence). V was trimmed by 2 bases and J by 5 bases, leaving 9 bases between them. The PCR employed 60 Vbeta primers together with 13 Jbeta primers. The table came from immunoSEQ multiplex PCR; TCRdb's copy has only in-frame clones and leaves some out. The sample has approximately 150,000 clones; about 80% are singletons. This clone was counted only a few times. Sequencing was performed on PBMCs. This TCR came from a woman aged 25 to 39 in good health and CMV-seropositive. The rearrangement links TRBV27 to TRBJ2-2; the D is unclear. As DNA, the CDR3 is TGTGCCAGCAGTTTAGCGCCCATAACCGGGGAGCTGTTTTTT. Encoded protein: CASSLAPITGELFF.